This T cell receptor (beta chain) was identified during a study of cytomegalovirus exposure and HLA in healthy donors. The PCR made use of 60 Vbeta and 13 Jbeta primers. Repertoires were generated with immunoSEQ multiplex PCR, while TCRdb's copy carries only in-frame clones and drops some. The table has 85,000 to 130,000 clones, roughly four fifths seen once. CDR1 is SGHAT, CDR2 FQNNGV, per germline. The CDR3 loop spans 16 amino acids. V gave up 2 bases and J gave up 8 bases, with 16 bases separating them. This clone was recorded once. Sequenced sample: PBMCs. The chain has TRBV11-2 and TRBJ1-6, with D perhaps TRBD1 (5 bases). The clonotype was recovered from a man in his fifties in good health and CMV-seronegative. The DNA of the CDR3 is TGTGCCAGCAGCTTAATACTCGGGACTGATGATTCACCCCTCCACTTT. This gives the protein CASSLILGTDDSPLHF.